The 7 T cell receptor beta chains below come from one sample, sequenced in a study of blood T cell repertoires in COVID-19. Sequencing was performed with immunoSEQ multiplex PCR; in TCRdb, only in-frame clones are kept and a portion is missing. The sample has about 40,000 clones, roughly 80% seen once. Sequenced: peripheral blood. The receptor set was obtained from a woman older than 75 with acute or convalescent COVID-19.

The chain is built from TRBV9 and TRBJ2-5, with 7 bases identical to TRBD2. Losses at the gene ends were 1 base for V and 1 base for J; bases not matched to a gene: 7. The CDR3 is 16 amino acids. The germline V gene has CDR1 SGDLS and CDR2 YYNGEE. In nucleotides, the CDR3 is TGTGCCAGCAGCGTACGGGGAGCGGGAACCCAAGAGACCCAGTACTTC. Translated, it gives CASSVRGAGTQETQYF.

The chain is built from TRBV9 and TRBJ2-1; 7 bases map to TRBD2. From germline, CDR1 is SGDLS and CDR2 YYNGEE. The V gene end was trimmed by 0 bases and the J gene end by 2 bases; junction bases not matched to a gene: 5. There are 16 residues in the CDR3. The CDR3 sequence: CASSVEAGVPYNEQFF. In nucleotides, the CDR3 is TGTGCCAGCAGCGTAGAGGCGGGAGTGCCCTACAATGAGCAGTTCTTC.

The rearrangement links TRBV3-1 (or the pseudogene TRBV3-2) to TRBJ1-6; TRBD1 might be the D (6 bases). The CDR3 runs to 15 residues. CDR1 LGHDT and CDR2 YNNKEL come from the germline V gene (reference sequence). V was pared by 5 bases and J by 6 bases, with 14 bases between. The CDR3 protein is CASSGAQGPNSPLHF. In DNA, the CDR3 is TGTGCCAGCAGCGGGGCACAGGGACCTAATTCACCCCTCCACTTT.

This clone showed up just a few times. The chain is built from TRBV5-1 and TRBJ1-4; 10 bases are shared with TRBD1. Looked up from germline, CDR1 is SGHRS and CDR2 is YFSETQ. CDR3 length: 15 amino acids. The V segment lost 0 bases and the J segment 8 bases; nucleotides outside the gene matches: 4. This chain's CDR3 is CASSLGGTGAEKLFF. Written as DNA, the CDR3 is TGCGCCAGCAGCTTGGGGGGGACAGGGGCCGAAAAACTGTTTTTT. The full variable domain, rest sourced from reference TRBV5-1 and TRBJ1-4, is KAGVTQTPRYLIKTRGQQVTLSCSPISGHRSVSWYQQTPGQGLQFLFEYFSETQRNKGNFPGRFSGRQFSNSRSEMNVSTLELGDSALYLCASSLGGTGAEKLFFGSGTQLSVL.

The CDR3 protein is CASSPKDRSHEQYF. CDR3 bases: TGCGCCAGCAGCCCGAAGGACAGGTCCCACGAGCAGTACTTC. This sequence joins TRBV5-1 and TRBJ2-7; 7 positions agree with TRBD1. Germline values: CDR1 SGHRS, CDR2 YFSETQ. The CDR3 covers 14 residues. V lost 4 bases and J lost 5; bases outside the gene matches: 9.

This chain links TRBV10-2 with TRBJ1-1; no clear D gene. Per germline, CDR1 WSHSY and CDR2 SAAADI. The length of the CDR3 is 14 residues. Between the trimmed V and J ends, which lost 7 bases and 1 base, there was a span of 13 bases. The CDR3 sequence is CASKGGRGNTEAFF. The DNA of the CDR3 is TGCGCCAGCAAGGGAGGGCGCGGGAACACTGAAGCTTTCTTT.

V and J are TRBV5-1 and TRBJ2-3; weak D call: TRBD1 (5 bases). Trimming took off 4 bases at V and 0 bases at J, with 12 bases between the two ends. Germline V gene sequence: CDR1 SGHRS, CDR2 YFSETQ. This CDR3 spans 15 amino acids. The CDR3 sequence: CASSQSPGSTDTQYF. As DNA, the CDR3 is TGCGCCAGCAGCCAGTCGCCAGGGAGCACAGATACGCAGTATTTT. The full variable domain, rest sourced from reference TRBV5-1 and TRBJ2-3, is KAGVTQTPRYLIKTRGQQVTLSCSPISGHRSVSWYQQTPGQGLQFLFEYFSETQRNKGNFPGRFSGRQFSNSRSEMNVSTLELGDSALYLCASSQSPGSTDTQYFGPGTRLTVL.